This T cell receptor (beta chain) was found in a study of cytomegalovirus exposure and HLA in healthy donors. Study information: An earlier analysis identified approximately 110 million unique TCR beta sequences in some 170 million T cells. Overall study findings and caveats: Most of the TCR beta V segments (in an earlier analysis) were productive either about 87% or about 30% of the time.

PCR was performed using 60 Vbeta and 13 Jbeta primers. Libraries were prepared by immunoSEQ multiplex PCR; TCRdb keeps only in-frame clonotypes and omits some of them. Among 100,000 to 130,000 clones, around 77% were seen once, and the ten largest hold roughly 2.3%. Concerning this clone itself: Antigen unknown.

In germline, CDR1 is MNHEY, CDR2 SVGAGI. V lost 6 bases and J lost 3; bases outside the gene matches: 5. This CDR3 has 15 amino acids. The TCR originated in a young man in good health and CMV-seronegative. Sequencing was performed on PBMCs. V and J are TRBV6-5 and TRBJ2-2, with 9 bases lining up with TRBD1. The CDR3 nucleotides are TGTGCCAGCAGCTCCGGGACAGGGTACACCGGGGAGCTGTTTTTT. This sequence encodes CASSSGTGYTGELFF.